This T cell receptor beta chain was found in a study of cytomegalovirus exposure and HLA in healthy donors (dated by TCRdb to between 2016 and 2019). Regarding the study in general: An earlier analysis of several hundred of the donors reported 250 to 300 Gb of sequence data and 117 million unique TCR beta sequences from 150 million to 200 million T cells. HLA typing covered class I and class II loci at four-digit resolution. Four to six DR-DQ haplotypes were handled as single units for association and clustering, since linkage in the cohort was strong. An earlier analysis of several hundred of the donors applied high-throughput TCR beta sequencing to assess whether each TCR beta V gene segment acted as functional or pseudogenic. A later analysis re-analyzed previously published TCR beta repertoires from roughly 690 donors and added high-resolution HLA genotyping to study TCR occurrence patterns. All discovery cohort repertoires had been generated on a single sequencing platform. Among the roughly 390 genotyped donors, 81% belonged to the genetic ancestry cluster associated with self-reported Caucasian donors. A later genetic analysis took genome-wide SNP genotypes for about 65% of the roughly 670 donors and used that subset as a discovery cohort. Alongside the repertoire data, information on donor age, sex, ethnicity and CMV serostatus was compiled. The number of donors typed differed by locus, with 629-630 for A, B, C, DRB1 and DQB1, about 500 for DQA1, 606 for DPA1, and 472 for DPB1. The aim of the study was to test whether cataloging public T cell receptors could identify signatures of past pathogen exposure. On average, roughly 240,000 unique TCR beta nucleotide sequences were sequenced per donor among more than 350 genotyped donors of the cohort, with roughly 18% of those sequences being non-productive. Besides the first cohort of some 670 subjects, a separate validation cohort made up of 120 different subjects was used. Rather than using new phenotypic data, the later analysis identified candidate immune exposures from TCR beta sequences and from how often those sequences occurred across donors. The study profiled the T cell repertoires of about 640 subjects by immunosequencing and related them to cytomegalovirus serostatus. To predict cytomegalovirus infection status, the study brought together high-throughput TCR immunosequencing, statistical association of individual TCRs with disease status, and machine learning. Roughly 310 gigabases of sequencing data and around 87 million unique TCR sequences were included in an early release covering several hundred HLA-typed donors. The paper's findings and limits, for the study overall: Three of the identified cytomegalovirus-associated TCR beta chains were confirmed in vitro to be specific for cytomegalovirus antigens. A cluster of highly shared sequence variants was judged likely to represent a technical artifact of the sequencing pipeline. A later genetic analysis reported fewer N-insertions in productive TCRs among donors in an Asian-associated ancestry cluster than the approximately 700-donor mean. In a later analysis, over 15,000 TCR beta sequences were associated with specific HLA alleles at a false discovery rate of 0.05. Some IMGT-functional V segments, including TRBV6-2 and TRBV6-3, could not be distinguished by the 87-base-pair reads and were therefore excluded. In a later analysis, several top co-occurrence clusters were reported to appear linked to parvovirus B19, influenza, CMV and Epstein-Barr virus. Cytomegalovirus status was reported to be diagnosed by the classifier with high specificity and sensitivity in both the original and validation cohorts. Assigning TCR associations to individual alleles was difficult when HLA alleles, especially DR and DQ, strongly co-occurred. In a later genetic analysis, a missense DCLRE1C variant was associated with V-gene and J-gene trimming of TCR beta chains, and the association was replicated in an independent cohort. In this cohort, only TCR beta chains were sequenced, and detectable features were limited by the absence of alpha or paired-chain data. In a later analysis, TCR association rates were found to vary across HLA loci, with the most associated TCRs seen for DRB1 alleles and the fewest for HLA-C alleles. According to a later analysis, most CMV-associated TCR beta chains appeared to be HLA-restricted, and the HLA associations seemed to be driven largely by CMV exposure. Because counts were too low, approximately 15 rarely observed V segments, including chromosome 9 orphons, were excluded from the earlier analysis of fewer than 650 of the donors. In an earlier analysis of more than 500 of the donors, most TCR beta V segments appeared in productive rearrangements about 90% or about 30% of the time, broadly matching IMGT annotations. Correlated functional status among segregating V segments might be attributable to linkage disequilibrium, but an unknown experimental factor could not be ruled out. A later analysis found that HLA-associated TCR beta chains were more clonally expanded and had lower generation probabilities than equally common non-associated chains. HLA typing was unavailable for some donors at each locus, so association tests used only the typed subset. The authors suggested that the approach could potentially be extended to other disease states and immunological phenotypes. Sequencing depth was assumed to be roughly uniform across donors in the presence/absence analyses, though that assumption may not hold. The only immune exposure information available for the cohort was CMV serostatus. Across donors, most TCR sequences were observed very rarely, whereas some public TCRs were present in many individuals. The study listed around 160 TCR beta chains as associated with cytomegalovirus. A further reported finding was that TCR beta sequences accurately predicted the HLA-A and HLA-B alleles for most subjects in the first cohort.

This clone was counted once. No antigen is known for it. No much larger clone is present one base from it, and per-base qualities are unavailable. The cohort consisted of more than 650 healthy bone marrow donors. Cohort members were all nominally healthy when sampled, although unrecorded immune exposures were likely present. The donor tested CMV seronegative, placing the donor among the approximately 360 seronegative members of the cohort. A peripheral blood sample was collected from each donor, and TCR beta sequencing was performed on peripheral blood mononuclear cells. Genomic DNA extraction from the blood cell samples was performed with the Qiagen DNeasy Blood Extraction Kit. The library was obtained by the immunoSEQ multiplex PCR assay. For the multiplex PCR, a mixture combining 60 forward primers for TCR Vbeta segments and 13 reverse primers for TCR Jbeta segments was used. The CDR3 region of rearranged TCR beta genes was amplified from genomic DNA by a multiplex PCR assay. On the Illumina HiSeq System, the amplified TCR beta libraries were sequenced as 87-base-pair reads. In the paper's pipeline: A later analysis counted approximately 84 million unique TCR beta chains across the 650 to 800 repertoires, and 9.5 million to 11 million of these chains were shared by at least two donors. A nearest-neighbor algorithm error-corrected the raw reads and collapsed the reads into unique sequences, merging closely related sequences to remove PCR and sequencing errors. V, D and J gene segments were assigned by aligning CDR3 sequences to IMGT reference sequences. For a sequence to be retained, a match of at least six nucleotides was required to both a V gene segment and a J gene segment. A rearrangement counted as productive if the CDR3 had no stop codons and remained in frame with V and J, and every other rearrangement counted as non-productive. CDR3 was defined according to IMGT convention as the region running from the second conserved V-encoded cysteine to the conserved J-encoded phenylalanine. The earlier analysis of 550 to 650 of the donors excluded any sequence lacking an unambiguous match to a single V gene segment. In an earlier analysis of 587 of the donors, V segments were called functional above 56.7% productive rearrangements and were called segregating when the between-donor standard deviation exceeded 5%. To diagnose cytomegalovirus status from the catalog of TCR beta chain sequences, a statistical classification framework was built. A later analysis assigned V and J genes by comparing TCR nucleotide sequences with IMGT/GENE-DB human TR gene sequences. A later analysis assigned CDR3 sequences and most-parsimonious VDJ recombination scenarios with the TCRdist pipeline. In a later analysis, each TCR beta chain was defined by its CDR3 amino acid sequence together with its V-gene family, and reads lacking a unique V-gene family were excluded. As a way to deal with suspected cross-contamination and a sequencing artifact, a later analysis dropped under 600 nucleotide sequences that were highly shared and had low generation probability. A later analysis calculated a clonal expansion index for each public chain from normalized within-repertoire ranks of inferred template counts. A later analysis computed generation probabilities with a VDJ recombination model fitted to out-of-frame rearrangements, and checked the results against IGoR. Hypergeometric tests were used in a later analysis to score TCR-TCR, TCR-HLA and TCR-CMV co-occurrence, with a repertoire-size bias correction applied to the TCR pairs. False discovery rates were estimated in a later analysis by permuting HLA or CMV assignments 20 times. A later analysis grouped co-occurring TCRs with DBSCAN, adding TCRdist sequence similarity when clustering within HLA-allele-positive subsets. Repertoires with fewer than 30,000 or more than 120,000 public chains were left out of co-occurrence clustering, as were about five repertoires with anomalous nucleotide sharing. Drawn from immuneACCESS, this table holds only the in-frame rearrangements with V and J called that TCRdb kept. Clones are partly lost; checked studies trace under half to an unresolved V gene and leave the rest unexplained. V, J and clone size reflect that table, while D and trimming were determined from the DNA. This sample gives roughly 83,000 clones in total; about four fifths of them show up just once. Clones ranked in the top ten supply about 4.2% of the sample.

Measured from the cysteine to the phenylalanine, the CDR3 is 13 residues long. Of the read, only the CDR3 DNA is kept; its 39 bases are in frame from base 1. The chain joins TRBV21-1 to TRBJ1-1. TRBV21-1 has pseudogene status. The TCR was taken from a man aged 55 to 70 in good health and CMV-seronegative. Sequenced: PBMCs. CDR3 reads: CASSSAARCEAFF. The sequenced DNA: TGTGCCAGCAGCTCTGCGGCGCGGTGTGAAGCTTTCTTT.